Listed below are T cell receptor beta chains from one sample, sequenced in a study of identical twins. Each CDR3 protein gets one entry after TCRdb re-called the 5' RACE reads with MiXCR. Found here are 220,000 or so distinct CDR3 sequences, approximately 7% of them singletons; the top ten hold roughly 3.6%. The sample also formed part of further work on yellow fever vaccine responses in identical twins.

Sequencing was performed on memory (CD45RO+) T cells sorted from blood. All receptors derive from a woman aged 18-29 years in good health. Each CDR3 is given with its conserved first and last residue. D genes are given only for firm matches. The size field is filled for only some rows; it gives once, few, many or a size class.

>TRBV20-1|TRBJ1-1|.|11|few
TGCAGTGCTCATAGGGTATCTGAAGCTTTCTTT
CSAHRVSEAFF
>TRBV5-1|TRBJ2-3|TRBD1|14|.
TGCGCCAGCAGCTTTGTACAGGGGGTAGATACGCAGTATTTT
CASSFVQGVDTQYF
>TRBV27|TRBJ2-7|TRBD1|15|few
TGTGCCAGCAGTCAACGGCCGGGACAGGCGGGTGAGCAGTACTTC
CASSQRPGQAGEQYF
>TRBV29-1|TRBJ2-5|.|11|many
TGCAGCATAAGACAAGGAGAGACCCAGTACTTC
CSIRQGETQYF
>TRBV7-8|TRBJ2-7|.|13|.
TGTGCCAGCAGCTTAGGCAGGGGCGTAGAGCAGTACTTC
CASSLGRGVEQYF
>TRBV27|TRBJ2-7|TRBD2|15|.
TGTGCCAGCAGTCTAAGCGGGAGTTGGTCCTACGAGCAGTACTTC
CASSLSGSWSYEQYF
>TRBV28|TRBJ2-4|.|16|few
TGTGCCAGCAGTTTAACCGGGGGCCCTTCCAAAAACATTCAGTACTTC
CASSLTGGPSKNIQYF
>TRBV12-3/TRBV12-4|TRBJ2-1|TRBD2|15|many
TGTGCCAGCAGTTTAGGACTAGCGGGAGTTTATGAGCAGTTCTTC
CASSLGLAGVYEQFF
>TRBV6-1|TRBJ1-6|.|14|.
TGTGCCAGCAGTCCCCAGGTTGATAATTCACCCCTCCACTTT
CASSPQVDNSPLHF
>TRBV29-1|TRBJ1-1|TRBD1|13|.
TGCAGCGCTTCCTGGGACAGGGGCACTGAAGCTTTCTTT
CSASWDRGTEAFF
>TRBV10-3|TRBJ1-1|.|11|many
TGTGCCATCAGCCACAGCCGTGAAGCTTTCTTT
CAISHSREAFF
>TRBV20-1|TRBJ2-5|TRBD1|15|.
TGCAGTGCTAGACCCCGGACAGGGTTGGAAAGGACCCAGTACTTC
CSARPRTGLERTQYF
>TRBV10-2|TRBJ2-7|.|11|.
TGCGCCACCAGCAGGGAGATCGAGCAGTACTTC
CATSREIEQYF
>TRBV7-8|TRBJ2-6|.|13|many
TGTGCCAGCAGCTTAGTTGGGGCCAACGTCCTGACTTTC
CASSLVGANVLTF
>TRBV6-1|TRBJ2-7|TRBD1|14|.
TGTGCCAGCAGGCGACAGGGGGAGGGAGGCGAGCAGTACTTC
CASRRQGEGGEQYF
>TRBV27|TRBJ1-2|TRBD1|16|.
TGTGCCAGCAGTTTAAATAGAATGCAGGGGGCAAGTGGCTACACCTTC
CASSLNRMQGASGYTF
>TRBV18|TRBJ1-1|TRBD1|17|.
TGTGCCAGCTCACCACTTTGGGACAGGGGAAGATGGACTGAAGCTTTCTTT
CASSPLWDRGRWTEAFF
>TRBV7-9|TRBJ2-3|.|13|few
TGTGCCAGCAGCCTTATGGCATCGGATACGCAGTATTTT
CASSLMASDTQYF
>TRBV5-1|TRBJ1-6|TRBD1|15|few
TGCGCCAGCAGCTTGGAGGGACAGACAATTTCACCCCTCCACTTT
CASSLEGQTISPLHF
>TRBV7-6|TRBJ2-7|.|14|many
TGTGCCAGCAGCCAACAAGCAGGGGCCTACGAGCAGTACTTC
CASSQQAGAYEQYF
>TRBV2|TRBJ1-5|.|13|many
TGTGCCAGCCGAAGGGGTAGCAATCAGCCCCAGCATTTT
CASRRGSNQPQHF
>TRBV6-2/TRBV6-3|TRBJ2-2|TRBD1|14|many
TGTGCCAGCAGCACCGGGACAGGGTTAGGGGAGCTGTTTTTT
CASSTGTGLGELFF
>TRBV6-5|TRBJ2-2|.|14|many
TGTGCCAGCAGTTACTCGCGCTCGGGGATGGAGCTGTTTTTT
CASSYSRSGMELFF
>TRBV12-3/TRBV12-4|TRBJ1-5|TRBD1|14|many
TGTGCCAGCAAAGGGGGGACAGGGGGTCAGCCCCAGCATTTT
CASKGGTGGQPQHF
>TRBV11-2|TRBJ2-1|TRBD2|16|.
TGTGCCAGCAGCTTTGCGGGACTAGCGGGAGTCGGGGAGCAGTTCTTC
CASSFAGLAGVGEQFF
>TRBV25-1|TRBJ2-1|TRBD1|15|few
TGTGCCAGCAGTGAATCCGGGACAGGGGGGGAGTCAAAGTTCTTC
CASSESGTGGESKFF
>TRBV5-1|TRBJ2-1|.|16|many
TGCGCCAGCAGCTTGACCTCATTCATTTCCTACAATGAGCAGTTCTTC
CASSLTSFISYNEQFF
>TRBV4-2|TRBJ2-1|.|15|.
TGTGCCAGCAGCCAAGAGGAAGGCAGCTACAATGAGCAGTTCTTC
CASSQEEGSYNEQFF
>TRBV20-1|TRBJ2-3|TRBD2|15|many
TGCAGTGCTAGGGGGACTAGCGGGAACACAGATACGCAGTATTTT
CSARGTSGNTDTQYF